The 16 T cell receptor beta chains below were found in one sample sequenced in a study of cytotoxic CD8 clonotypes in ibrutinib-treated CLL (dated by TCRdb to the early 2020s). Library preparation was by the immunoSEQ multiplex PCR assay. What TCRdb holds here is the immuneACCESS table cut down to in-frame rearrangements. Part of the clones is not present; checked against another copy, under half of the missing clones reflect an unresolved V gene, and the others are unexplained. Counted in this sample were some 200,000 clones; 72% of them appeared once. Around an eighth of the sample is in the top ten clones. Sample time point, as interpreted from the label and publication: 20 to 25 months on ibrutinib. The sample was PBMCs, taken after 24 months of ibrutinib treatment. These TCRs come from a human donor with chronic lymphocytic leukemia.

This clone turned up a few times. Other DNA sequences in the same sample also yield this CDR3. The rearrangement uses TRBV4-1 and TRBJ2-7; D may be TRBD1 (5 bases). This CDR3 spans 13 amino acids. Germline V gene data show CDR1 as MGHRA and CDR2 as YSYEKL. V lost 6 bases and J lost 3, with 12 bases in between. The CDR3 DNA reads TGCGCCAGCAGTCAAACTGACAGCTACGAGCAGTACTTC. Its translation: CASSQTDSYEQYF.

V is TRBV28 and J is TRBJ2-2; 9 nucleotides align to TRBD2. CDR1 is MDHEN, CDR2 SYDVKM, per germline. This CDR3 is built from 16 residues. J was trimmed by 5 bases and V by 7 bases; bases with no gene match: 11. The CDR3 DNA reads TGTGCCAGCATTCGACTAGCGGCTCCATCTACCGGGGAGCTGTTTTTT. Translated: CASIRLAAPSTGELFF.

The CDR3 sequence: CASSPYLTGGDEQFF. CDR3 coding DNA: TGTGCCAGCAGCCCTTATTTGACGGGAGGGGATGAGCAGTTCTTC. The chain links TRBV7-9 to TRBJ2-1; 8 nucleotides align to TRBD2. V lost 5 bases and J lost 8; bases outside the gene matches: 11. Germline V lookup: CDR1 SEHNR, CDR2 FQNEAQ (reference sequence). The CDR3 runs to 15 residues.

The chain joins TRBV27 to TRBJ2-1; TRBD1 agrees at 9 bases. This CDR3 has 15 residues. The trim removed 5 bases at V and 4 bases at J, leaving 6 bases unmatched. Germline CDR1 reads MNHEY; CDR2 reads SMNVEV (reference sequence). This chain's CDR3 is CASSPRDRAYNEQFF. CDR3 in DNA: TGTGCCAGCAGTCCCAGGGACAGGGCGTACAATGAGCAGTTCTTC.

The sample holds one count of this clone. The chain combines TRBV15 with TRBJ2-3, with D possibly being TRBD2 (7 bases). The CDR3 length is 15 residues. CDR1 LNHNV and CDR2 YYDKDF come from the germline V gene (reference sequence). The ends were cut back, 3 bases at V and 4 bases at J, with 14 bases in the middle. CDR3 nucleotide sequence: TGTGCCACCAGCAGGGGGGCGGGAGTAGCAGATACGCAGTATTTT. It specifies CATSRGAGVADTQYF.

The J gene is TRBJ2-7, the V gene TRBV30; 7 bases line up with TRBD2. Germline CDR1 is GTSNPN and CDR2 is SVGIG (reference sequence). CDR3 length: 12 residues. With V trimmed by 6 bases and J by 8 bases, 10 bases remained unmatched. The DNA for the CDR3 is TGTGCCTGCCTCCTGGGCGGGAGAAAGCAGTACTTC. It specifies CACLLGGRKQYF.

This clone was observed a few times. The V gene is TRBV6-1, the J gene TRBJ2-5; 9 bases align to TRBD1. Unmatched junction bases numbered 9, after V lost 4 bases and J lost 9 bases. Germline V gives CDR1 MNHNS, CDR2 SASEGT. The CDR3 covers 14 residues. The CDR3 DNA reads as TGTGCCAGCAGTGCCGCCCGACAGGGGGGTGCCCAGTACTTC. Translation: CASSAARQGGAQYF.

J is TRBJ2-7 and V is TRBV5-5; D unclear. Trimming took 0 bases from V and 2 from J, leaving 6 bases between them. Germline-derived CDR1 and CDR2 are SGHKS and YYEKEE (reference sequence). The CDR3 is 13 residues long. The CDR3 is CASSLVRTYEQYF. The CDR3 DNA reads as TGTGCCAGCAGCTTGGTGCGGACCTACGAGCAGTACTTC.

The sample holds one count of this clone. V usage is TRBV19 and J usage is TRBJ1-5; TRBD1 is a possible D gene (6 bases). The CDR3 extends over 16 amino acids. Trimming pared 6 bases from V and 6 bases from J, leaving 21 bases between. From germline, CDR1 is LNHDA and CDR2 SQIVND (reference sequence). The CDR3 DNA is TGTGCCAGTAGCAACAGGGAGCCAATTTATCTTCAGCCCCAGCATTTT. Translation gives CASSNREPIYLQPQHF.

The chain couples TRBV5-1 to TRBJ1-5; 7 positions agree with TRBD1. CDR1 and CDR2 (germline): SGHRS, YFSETQ. This CDR3 has 14 amino acids. Unmatched junction bases numbered 2, after V lost 0 bases and J lost 5 bases. The CDR3 sequence: CASSLADRDQPQHF. CDR3 bases: TGCGCCAGCAGCTTGGCCGACAGGGATCAGCCCCAGCATTTT.

V gene TRBV11-2 combines with J gene TRBJ2-3; the match to TRBD2 covers 11 bases. Germline assignment: CDR1 SGHAT and CDR2 FQNNGV. The CDR3 consists of 18 residues. V dropped 2 bases and J dropped 5; count of bases not matched to a gene: 12. The CDR3 DNA sequence: TGTGCCAGCAGCTTAAGGAGGACTAGCGGGTTTTACGGAGATACGCAGTATTTT. It translates to CASSLRRTSGFYGDTQYF. The full variable domain, its missing parts supplied by reference TRBV11-2 and TRBJ2-3, is EAGVAQSPRYKIIEKRQSVAFWCNPISGHATLYWYQQILGQGPKLLIQFQNNGVVDDSQLPKDRFSAERLKGVDSTLKIQPAKLEDSAVYLCASSLRRTSGFYGDTQYFGPGTRLTVL.

The table lists this clone with a few counts. In DNA form, the CDR3 reads TGTGCCAGCAGTGTTGGCGGGAGGGCCACAGATACGCAGTATTTT. It translates to CASSVGGRATDTQYF. This sequence joins TRBV27 and TRBJ2-3; 9 bases match TRBD2. J gave up 2 bases and V 5 bases, and 5 bases lay outside the gene matches. Germline-derived CDR1 and CDR2 are MNHEY and SMNVEV (reference sequence). The CDR3 is 15 residues long.

This clone was seen more than once but under ten times. The chain uses TRBV27 and TRBJ2-3; 9 bases are a match to TRBD2. The V gene end was trimmed by 6 bases and the J gene end by 10 bases; junction bases not matched to a gene: 11. From germline, CDR1 is MNHEY and CDR2 SMNVEV (reference sequence). This CDR3 is 14 amino acids long. This CDR3 is CASSPLLAGDAQYF. DNA for the CDR3: TGTGCCAGCAGCCCTCTCTTAGCGGGAGACGCGCAGTATTTT.

The chain carries TRBV19 and TRBJ1-5; unclear D gene. The CDR3 runs to 14 residues. Germline V CDR1 and CDR2: LNHDA, SQIVND (reference sequence). The germline V and J ends were trimmed by 1 base and 3 bases, with 7 bases remaining between them. CDR3 residues: CASSIAVYNQPQHF. CDR3 coding DNA: TGTGCCAGTAGTATAGCTGTTTACAATCAGCCCCAGCATTTT.

This chain joins TRBV7-9 and TRBJ2-1; 7 bases are shared with TRBD1. Germline V gene sequence: CDR1 SEHNR, CDR2 FQNEAQ (reference sequence). This CDR3 spans 16 amino acids. The J segment lost 3 bases and the V segment lost 1 base, leaving 6 bases of the junction unmatched. The CDR3 nucleotides read TGTGCCAGCAGCTTAGTCCGGGACAGAAACTACAATGAGCAGTTCTTC. Translated, it gives CASSLVRDRNYNEQFF.

V gene TRBV18 combines with J gene TRBJ1-1; possible D gene TRBD1, 5 bases. The CDR3 contains 16 residues. Germline V gene lookup returns CDR1 KGHSH and CDR2 LQKENI. V was clipped by 3 bases and J by 7 bases, with 21 bases between them. The CDR3 spells CASSPNPGDWGGEAFF. The CDR3 nucleotides read TGTGCCAGCTCACCTAATCCCGGGGATTGGGGGGGTGAAGCTTTCTTT.